The TCR beta chain under discussion was sequenced for a study of blood T cell repertoires in COVID-19. Overall study context: COVID-19 samples, acute and convalescent, were from the United States, Italy and Spain.

Trimming cost V 2 bases and J 0 bases, with 11 bases left between them. The CDR3 is 17 residues long. The germline CDR1 and CDR2 sequences are LNHDA and SQIVND (reference sequence). Authors' processing steps: Estimated nucleated cell counts came from reference gene primer amplification. Clones were sequenced by immunoSEQ multiplex PCR, and TCRdb holds only the in-frame ones, with some missing. Clone size and V and J calls were adopted from that table, with D and trimming inferred from the DNA. This table has fewer than 150,000 clones, around 80% appearing once. The J gene is TRBJ2-6, the V gene TRBV19; possibly TRBD2 for D (5 bases). This receptor was identified in a human donor in a cohort sampled during active COVID-19. Source material: peripheral blood. Here the CDR3 reads CASSIPRASSGANVLTF. The CDR3 DNA is TGTGCCAGTAGTATACCGCGGGCTAGCTCTGGGGCCAACGTCCTGACTTTC.